This is a list of T cell receptor beta chains from one sample in a study of tumour-infiltrating T cells in Burkitt lymphoma. Data came from immunoSEQ multiplex PCR; TCRdb stores just in-frame clones and leaves some out. The table records about 940 clones, 84% of them present only once. Material for sequencing was tumor tissue. These receptors were collected from a human donor with Burkitt lymphoma. Some clones in this sample may be carry-over from other donors' samples. The CDR3 runs from the conserved cysteine through the conserved F or W. The D gene is left open where the match is weak. Size values are once, few and many counts, or a class for expanded clones, and some rows have none.

D	J	size	length	V	DNA	CDR3
-	TRBJ2-2	-	12	TRBV9	TGTGCCAGCAGCGTAGGTGGCGGGGAGCTGTTTTTT	CASSVGGGELFF
-	TRBJ1-1	-	10	TRBV6-4	TGTGCCAGCCAGGACAGAAAAGCTTTCTTT	CASQDRKAFF
-	TRBJ2-2	-	12	TRBV25-1	TGTGCCAGCAGTGAGGGCACCGGGGAGCTGTTTTTT	CASSEGTGELFF
TRBD1	TRBJ1-5	-	14	TRBV6-5	TGTGCCAGCAGTAAAGGGGGCCGGAATCAGCCCCAGCATTTT	CASSKGGRNQPQHF
-	TRBJ2-1	-	13	TRBV6-6	TGTGCCTCCATCCCAAGCTCCTACAATGAGCAGTTCTTC	CASIPSSYNEQFF
-	TRBJ1-4	-	13	TRBV28	TGTGCCTCCTTAGGGCGGACTAATGAAAAACTGTTTTTT	CASLGRTNEKLFF
-	TRBJ2-7	-	15	TRBV5-1	TGCGCCAGCAGCTTGGATCTCGGGAGAAATAACGAGCAGTACTTC	CASSLDLGRNNEQYF
TRBD2	TRBJ2-3	-	15	TRBV11-1	TGTGCCAGCAGCTCCGGGAGCGGGGTCGCAGATACGCAGTATTTT	CASSSGSGVADTQYF
TRBD1	TRBJ2-1	once	14	TRBV19	TGTGCCAGTAGCCGGGACAGGGTAAACAATGAGCAGTTCTTC	CASSRDRVNNEQFF
-	TRBJ2-1	-	14	TRBV28	TGTGCCAGCAGTTTTGGAGCGAGCTACAATGAGCAGTTCTTC	CASSFGASYNEQFF
-	TRBJ2-3	-	16	TRBV5-4	TGTGCCAGCAGCTTGGAGGATGTGGGCTACACAGATACGCAGTATTTT	CASSLEDVGYTDTQYF
-	TRBJ2-3	-	14	TRBV2	TGTGCCAGCAGTGATCATCGAGAACCAGATACGCAGTATTTT	CASSDHREPDTQYF
-	TRBJ1-1	few	14	TRBV6-1	TGTGCCAGCAGTTCGACGGGGGCCAACACTGAAGCTTTCTTT	CASSSTGANTEAFF
-	TRBJ1-2	-	16	TRBV5-1	TGCGCCAGCAGCCCAGTCGGGGGGGGGCTTAACTATGGCTACACCTTC	CASSPVGGGLNYGYTF
-	TRBJ2-7	-	14	TRBV11-2	TGTGCCAGCAGCTTAGAAGACGGGTCCTACGAGCAGTACTTC	CASSLEDGSYEQYF
-	TRBJ2-1	once	13	TRBV10-3	TGTGCCATCAGTCTGCTAGCTTACAATGAGCAGTTCTTC	CAISLLAYNEQFF